This section outlines one T cell receptor (beta chain) sequence together with its context. This entry comes from a study of T cells in tumors after PD-1 blockade. Looking at the study overall: Prior checkpoint blockade, systemic immunosuppressant use, or anti-cancer therapy within 4 weeks excluded patients. Treatment was either pembrolizumab 200 mg every 3 weeks or cemiplimab 350 mg every 2 weeks. Daily vismodegib 150 mg continued in a subset of anti-PD-1-treated patients.

Input was about 616 ng to 6,500 ng of genomic DNA from tumor or blood. Clones were sequenced by immunoSEQ multiplex PCR, and TCRdb holds only the in-frame ones, with some missing. The sample contains 50,000 to 75,000 clones, approximately 74% of which appear only once. Trimming left V 0 bases short and J 2 bases short, with 11 bases between. Germline values: CDR1 KGHSH, CDR2 LQKENI. CDR3 length: 15 residues. The starting material was PBMCs, obtained after anti-PD-1 treatment. The origin of this receptor is a human donor with basal cell carcinoma. This chain uses TRBV18 with TRBJ2-7, with D unclear. The CDR3 bases are TGTGCCAGCTCACCACCGAGCGCACCCACCTACGAGCAGTACTTC. Protein product: CASSPPSAPTYEQYF.